Given below is one TCR beta chain in context. The germline V gene encodes CDR1 MGHDK and CDR2 SYGVNS. V was cut by 7 bases and J by 0 bases, with 16 bases left in between. The CDR3 has 15 amino acids. The RNA, roughly 0.45 to 1 ug, was put through reverse transcription using random hexamers. TCRdb recomputed calls from the immunoSEQ multiplex PCR reads with MiXCR, one row per CDR3 protein. The table has 100,000 to 150,000 distinct CDR3 sequences, around 94% seen once. The sample is drawn from a study of CD8 T cells in Susac syndrome. TCR beta was sequenced from blood CD8+ and CD4+ T cells. Purification of the CD8+ and CD4+ T cells relied on negative isolation, and TEMRA cells underwent FACS enrichment.

The sample was CD4+ T cells from PBMCs. The TCR was taken from a human donor in good health. The chain has TRBV25-1 and TRBJ2-7, with TRBD1 as a possible D gene (6 bases). In DNA form, the CDR3 reads TGTGCCAGCACGGAATCCCGGGACAACTCCTACGAGCAGTACTTC. Protein product: CASTESRDNSYEQYF.